This TCR beta chain was retrieved from a study of vaccination and CD4 T cells after COVID-19. About the research overall: Sampling after COVID took place at a median of around 110 days (range 35 to 161) following diagnosis. Study results and limitations: Median SARS-CoV-2-reactive clonotypes rose from approximately 23 to 38, not significantly.

Turning to this clonotype: Its antigen is not identified.

Stated treatment: roughly 11-day PBMC culture with coronavirus spike peptide pools or control peptides (ViraFEST assay). The Oncomine TCR Beta short-read assay was applied to DNA of cultured CD4+ T cells. TCRdb fed the PCR reads into MiXCR, producing one record per CDR3 protein. The data hold roughly 15,000 distinct CDR3 sequences, with 45% to 60% observed a single time. Trimming removed 4 bases from V and 3 bases from J, with 10 bases in between. Germline V gene lookup returns CDR1 SGHNT and CDR2 YYREEE (reference sequence). The CDR3 is made up of 13 amino acids. This TCR was recovered from a human donor who had recovered from COVID-19. The chain couples TRBV5-4 to TRBJ1-1; D is possibly TRBD1 (5 bases). Material: CD4+ T cells from blood, cultured in vitro. CDR3 loop: CASSMRGDTEAFF. The CDR3 coding sequence is TGTGCCAGCAGCATGAGGGGAGACACTGAAGCTTTCTTT.